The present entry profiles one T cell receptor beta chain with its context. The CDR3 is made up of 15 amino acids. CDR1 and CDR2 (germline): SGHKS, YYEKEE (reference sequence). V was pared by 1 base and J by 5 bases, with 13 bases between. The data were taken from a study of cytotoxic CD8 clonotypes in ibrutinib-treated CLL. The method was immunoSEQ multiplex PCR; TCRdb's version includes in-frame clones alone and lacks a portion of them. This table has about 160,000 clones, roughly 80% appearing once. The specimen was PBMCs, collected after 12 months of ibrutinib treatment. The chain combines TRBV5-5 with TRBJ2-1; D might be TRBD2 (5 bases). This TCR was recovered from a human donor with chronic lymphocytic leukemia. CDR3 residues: CASSLWRGFDNEQFF. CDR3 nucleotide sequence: TGTGCCAGCAGCTTGTGGCGAGGGTTCGACAATGAGCAGTTCTTC.